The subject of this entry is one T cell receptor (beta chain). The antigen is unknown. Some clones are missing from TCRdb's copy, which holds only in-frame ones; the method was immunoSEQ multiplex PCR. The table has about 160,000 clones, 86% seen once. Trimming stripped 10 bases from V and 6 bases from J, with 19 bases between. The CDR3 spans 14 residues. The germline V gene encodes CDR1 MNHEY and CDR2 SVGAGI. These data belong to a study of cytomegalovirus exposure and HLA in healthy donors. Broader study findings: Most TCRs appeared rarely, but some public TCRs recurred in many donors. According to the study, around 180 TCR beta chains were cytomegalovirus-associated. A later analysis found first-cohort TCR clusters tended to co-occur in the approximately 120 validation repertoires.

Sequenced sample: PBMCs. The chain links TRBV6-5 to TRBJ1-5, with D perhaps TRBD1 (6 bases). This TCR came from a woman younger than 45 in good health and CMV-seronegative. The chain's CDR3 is CATAEAGEFQPQHF. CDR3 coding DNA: TGTGCCACGGCCGAGGCAGGGGAATTTCAGCCCCAGCATTTT.